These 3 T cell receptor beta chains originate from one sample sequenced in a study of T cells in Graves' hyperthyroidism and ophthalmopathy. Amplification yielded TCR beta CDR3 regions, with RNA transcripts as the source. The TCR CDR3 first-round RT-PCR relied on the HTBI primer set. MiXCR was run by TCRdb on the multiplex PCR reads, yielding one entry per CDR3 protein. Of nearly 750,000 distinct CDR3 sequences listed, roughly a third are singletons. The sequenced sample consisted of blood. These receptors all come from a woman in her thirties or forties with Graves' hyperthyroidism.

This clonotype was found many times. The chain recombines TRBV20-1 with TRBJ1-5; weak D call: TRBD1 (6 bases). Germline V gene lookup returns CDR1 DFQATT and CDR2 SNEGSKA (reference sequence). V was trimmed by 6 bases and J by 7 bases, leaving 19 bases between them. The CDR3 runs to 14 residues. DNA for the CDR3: TGCAGTGCCATCCGGGGACACTCTGACCAGCCCCAGCATTTT. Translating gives CSAIRGHSDQPQHF.

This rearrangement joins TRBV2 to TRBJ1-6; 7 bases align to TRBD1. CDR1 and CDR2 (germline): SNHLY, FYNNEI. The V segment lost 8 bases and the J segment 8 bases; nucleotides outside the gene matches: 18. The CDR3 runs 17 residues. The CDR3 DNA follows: TGTGCCAGCCAAGACGGTAGACCTCAGGGGGTACATTCACCCCTCCACTTT. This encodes CASQDGRPQGVHSPLHF.

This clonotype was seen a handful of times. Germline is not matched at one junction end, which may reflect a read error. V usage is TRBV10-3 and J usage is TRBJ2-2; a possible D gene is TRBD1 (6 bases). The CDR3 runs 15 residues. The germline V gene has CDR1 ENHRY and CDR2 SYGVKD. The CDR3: CASSYSPGVTGELFF. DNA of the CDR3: TGTGCCAGCAGTTACTCCCCAGGGGTCACCGGGGAGCTGTTTTTT.